This T cell receptor (beta chain) was sequenced in a study of blood T cells in healthy people across ages. Isolation per sample recovered at least 7 million PBMCs. This clonotype has only a few counts. At one of its ends the junction is not consistent with the germline gene, which may arise from a read error. The CDR3 runs 13 residues. Germline V gene lookup returns CDR1 SGHRS and CDR2 YFSETQ. The authors ran a second PCR of roughly 6 to 12 cycles using a sample-barcoded 5' primer and a J-beta primer mix. TCRdb used MiXCR to reprocess the 5' RACE reads, holding one entry per CDR3 protein. The table lists about 930,000 distinct CDR3 sequences, under 35% of them singletons, with about 10% in the top ten. The sample was also linked to a second study, of T cells of mothers and their children.

The TCR sequence derives from a woman in her 40s in good health. The rearrangement links TRBV5-1 to TRBJ2-5, with unresolved D. Sequencing used blood. The CDR3 loop is CASSFAGKETQYF. CDR3 DNA sequence: TGTGCCAGCAGCTTTGCAGGAAAGGAGACCCAGTACTTC.